The sample holds many counts of the clone carrying this T cell receptor (beta chain). The antigen is not known. The data belong to a study of molecular identifiers for immune sequencing clone quantification. General study points: Clones carrying above 20 RNA copies accounted for over 97% of effector molecules, under 1% in naive cells.

Previously described methods and listed TCR primers produced bulk TCR libraries. One entry per CDR3 protein results from TCRdb running MiXCR on the PCR reads. Here the sample spans 50,000 to 75,000 distinct CDR3 sequences, about a fifth being singletons. The authors gated naive CD8 T cells as CD8+CD4-CCR7+CD45RA+ for sorting. The CDR3 is made up of 12 amino acids. The V gene's germline CDR1 is GTSNPN and CDR2 SVGIG (reference sequence). V lost 1 base and J lost 4, with 5 bases in between. This TCR derives from a human donor in good health. Some libraries in this study had Jurkat cell RNA spiked in. Sequencing used naive CD8+ T cells from blood, with Jurkat cell RNA spiked in. Subset denoted: FACS-sorted CD8+CD4-CCR7+CD45RA+ naive T cells. The chain is built from TRBV30 and TRBJ1-5; no firm D call. CDR3 DNA: TGTGCCTGGAGTGCGGGGAATCAGCCCCAGCATTTT. Translation: CAWSAGNQPQHF. The whole variable domain, filled in from reference TRBV30 and TRBJ1-5, reads SQTIHQWPATLVQPVGSPLSLECTVEGTSNPNLYWYRQAAGRGLQLLFYSVGIGQISSEVPQNLSASRPQDRQFILSSKKLLLSDSGFYLCAWSAGNQPQHFGDGTRLSIL.